Below, one T cell receptor (beta chain) is given with its context. CDR3 length equals 19 residues. Looked up from germline, CDR1 is LNHDA and CDR2 is SQIVND (reference sequence). The V end was cut by 2 bases, the J end by 0 bases, with 20 bases between. This specimen belongs to a study of T cell responses to AZD1222 COVID-19 vaccine. The data were produced by immunoSEQ multiplex PCR, yet TCRdb's version contains in-frame clones alone and is incomplete. The sample consists of 60,000 to 75,000 clones, about 88% of them appearing once. Sequenced here: peripheral blood, sampled 28 days after the second AZD1222 dose. The source of this sequence is an adult who received the AZD1222 COVID-19 vaccine. The chain uses TRBV19 and TRBJ1-5; no reliable D call. The CDR3 sequence: CASSIMAREFRYSNQPQHF. In DNA form, the CDR3 reads TGTGCCAGTAGTATAATGGCTCGGGAATTTCGTTATAGCAATCAGCCCCAGCATTTT.